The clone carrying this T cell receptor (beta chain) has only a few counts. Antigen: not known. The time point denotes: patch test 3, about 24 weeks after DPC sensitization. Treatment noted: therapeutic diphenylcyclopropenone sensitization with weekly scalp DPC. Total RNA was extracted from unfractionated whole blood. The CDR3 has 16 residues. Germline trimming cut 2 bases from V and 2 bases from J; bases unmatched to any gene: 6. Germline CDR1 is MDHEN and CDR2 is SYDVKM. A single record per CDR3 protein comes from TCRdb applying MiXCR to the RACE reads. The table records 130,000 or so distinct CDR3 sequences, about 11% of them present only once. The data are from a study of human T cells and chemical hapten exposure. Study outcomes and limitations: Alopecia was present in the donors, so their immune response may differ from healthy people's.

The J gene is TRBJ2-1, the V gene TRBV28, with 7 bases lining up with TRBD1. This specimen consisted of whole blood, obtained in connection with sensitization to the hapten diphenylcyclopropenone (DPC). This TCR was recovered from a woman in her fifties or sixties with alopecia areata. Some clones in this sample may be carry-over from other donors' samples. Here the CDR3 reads CASSLPGGGTYNEQFF. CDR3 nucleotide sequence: TGTGCCAGCAGTTTACCAGGGGGTGGGACCTACAATGAGCAGTTCTTC.